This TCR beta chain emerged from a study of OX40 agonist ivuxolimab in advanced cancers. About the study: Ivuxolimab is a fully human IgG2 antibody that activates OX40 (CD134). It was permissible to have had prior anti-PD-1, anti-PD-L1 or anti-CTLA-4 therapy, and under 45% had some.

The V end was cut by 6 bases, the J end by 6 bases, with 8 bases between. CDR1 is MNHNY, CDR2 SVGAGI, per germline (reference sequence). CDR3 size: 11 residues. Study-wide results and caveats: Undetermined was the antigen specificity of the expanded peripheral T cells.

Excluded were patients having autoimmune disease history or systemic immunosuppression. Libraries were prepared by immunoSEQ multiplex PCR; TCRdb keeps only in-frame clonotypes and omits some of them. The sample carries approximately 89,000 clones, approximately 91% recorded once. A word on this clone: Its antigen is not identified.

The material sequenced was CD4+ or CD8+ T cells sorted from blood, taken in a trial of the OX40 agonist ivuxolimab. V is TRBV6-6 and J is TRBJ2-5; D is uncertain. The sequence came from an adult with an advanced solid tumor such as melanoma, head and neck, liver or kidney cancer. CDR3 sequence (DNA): TGTGCCAGCAGCTCCCGGCAGACCCAGTACTTC. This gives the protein CASSSRQTQYF.